The clone carrying this TCR beta chain was picked up one time. The source of the sample is a study of blood T cell repertoires in COVID-19. Generated by immunoSEQ multiplex PCR, the TCRdb table keeps only in-frame clones and is missing some. The sample holds about 57,000 clones, 82% seen once. The CDR3 is 16 residues long. Germline loops: CDR1 SGHRS, CDR2 YFSETQ. The ends lost 3 bases at V and 8 bases at J; junction bases unmatched: 12. The rearrangement joins TRBV5-1 to TRBJ2-1; 9 nucleotides match TRBD2. The receptor was derived from a woman of 80 years or more with acute or convalescent COVID-19. Sequenced input: peripheral blood. The CDR3 sequence: CASSSLFAGGVDEQFF. Here the CDR3 DNA reads TGCGCCAGCAGCTCCCTTTTTGCGGGAGGGGTCGATGAGCAGTTCTTC. The full variable domain, completed using reference TRBV5-1 and TRBJ2-1, is KAGVTQTPRYLIKTRGQQVTLSCSPISGHRSVSWYQQTPGQGLQFLFEYFSETQRNKGNFPGRFSGRQFSNSRSEMNVSTLELGDSALYLCASSSLFAGGVDEQFFGPGTRLTVL.